This record covers a single T cell receptor beta chain. The data were obtained in a study of Ad26.COV2.S vaccination and SARS-CoV-2 variants. Study information: Among those in the COV1001 Ad26.COV2.S trial arm was the donor.

Germline CDR1 reads SNHLY; CDR2 reads FYNNEI. There are 15 residues in the CDR3. The V end lost 7 bases, the J end lost 6 bases, and 20 bases lay between the germline ends. As for treatment: roughly 20 received Ad26.COV2.S at low or high dose, single or two shots; about 5 received placebo; per-sample allocation not given. Sampling happened 63 days after the first vaccine or placebo injection. In Boston, an adult donor aged 18-55 years took part. Only in-frame clones appear in the TCRdb table, and some are missing; sequencing was by immunoSEQ multiplex PCR. The data show some 480,000 clones, roughly nine tenths seen once.

Sequencing was performed on peripheral blood, taken in a trial of Ad26.COV2.S vaccine versus placebo. The receptor comes from a person aged 18 to 59 who received the Ad26.COV2.S COVID-19 vaccine or a placebo. V and J are TRBV2 and TRBJ2-3, with TRBD1 as a possible D gene (5 bases). The CDR3 DNA reads TGTGCCAGCACACTCGATAACAGGCCGCGTGATACGCAGTATTTT. This sequence encodes CASTLDNRPRDTQYF.